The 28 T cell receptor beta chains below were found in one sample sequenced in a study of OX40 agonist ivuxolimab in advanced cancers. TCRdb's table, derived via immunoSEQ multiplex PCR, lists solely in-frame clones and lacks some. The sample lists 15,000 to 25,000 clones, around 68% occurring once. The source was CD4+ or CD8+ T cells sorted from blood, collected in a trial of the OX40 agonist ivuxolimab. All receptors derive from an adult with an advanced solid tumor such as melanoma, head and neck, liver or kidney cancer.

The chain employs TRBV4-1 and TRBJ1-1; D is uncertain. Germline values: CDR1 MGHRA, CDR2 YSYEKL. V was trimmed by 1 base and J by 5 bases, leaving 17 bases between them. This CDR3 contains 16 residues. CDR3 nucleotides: TGCGCCAGCAGCCAAGCTCTCGGGGTATCAAGGACTGAAGCTTTCTTT. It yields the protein CASSQALGVSRTEAFF.

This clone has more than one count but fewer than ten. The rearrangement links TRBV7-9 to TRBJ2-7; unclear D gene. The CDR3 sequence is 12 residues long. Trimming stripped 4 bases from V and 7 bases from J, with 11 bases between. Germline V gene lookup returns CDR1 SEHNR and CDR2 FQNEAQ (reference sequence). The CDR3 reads CASSYVGMEQYF. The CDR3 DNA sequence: TGTGCCAGCAGCTATGTGGGGATGGAGCAGTACTTC.

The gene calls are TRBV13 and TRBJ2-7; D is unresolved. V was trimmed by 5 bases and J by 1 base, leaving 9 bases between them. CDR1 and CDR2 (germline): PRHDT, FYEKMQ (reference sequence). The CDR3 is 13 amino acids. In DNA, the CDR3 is TGTGCCAGCAGCACGGAGAGGTCCTACGAGCAGTACTTC. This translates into CASSTERSYEQYF.

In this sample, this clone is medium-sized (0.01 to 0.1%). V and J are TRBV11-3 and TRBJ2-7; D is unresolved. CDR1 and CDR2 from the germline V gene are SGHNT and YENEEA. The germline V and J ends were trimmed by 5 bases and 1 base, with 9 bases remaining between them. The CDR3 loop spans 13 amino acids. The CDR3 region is CASSLDGSYEQYF. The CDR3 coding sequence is TGTGCCAGCAGCCTGGACGGTTCCTACGAGCAGTACTTC.

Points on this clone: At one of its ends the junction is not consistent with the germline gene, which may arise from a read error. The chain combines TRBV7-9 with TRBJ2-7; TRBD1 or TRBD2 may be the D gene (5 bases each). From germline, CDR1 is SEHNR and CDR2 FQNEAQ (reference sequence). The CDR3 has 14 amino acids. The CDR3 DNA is TGTGCCAGCAGCCCCAGGGACCGATCCTTCGAGCAGTACTTC. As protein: CASSPRDRSFEQYF.

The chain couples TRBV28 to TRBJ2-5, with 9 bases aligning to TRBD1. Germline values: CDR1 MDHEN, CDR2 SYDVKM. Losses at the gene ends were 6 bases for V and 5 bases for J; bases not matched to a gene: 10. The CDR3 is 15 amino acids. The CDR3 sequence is CASSAGTGSEETQYF. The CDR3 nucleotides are TGTGCCAGCAGCGCCGGGACAGGGTCGGAGGAGACCCAGTACTTC.

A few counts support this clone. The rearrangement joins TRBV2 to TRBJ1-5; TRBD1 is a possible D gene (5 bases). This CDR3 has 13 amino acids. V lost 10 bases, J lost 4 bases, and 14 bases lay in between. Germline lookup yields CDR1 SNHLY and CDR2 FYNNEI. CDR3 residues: CAIWDGGNQPQHF. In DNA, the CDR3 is TGTGCCATTTGGGACGGCGGGAATCAGCCCCAGCATTTT.

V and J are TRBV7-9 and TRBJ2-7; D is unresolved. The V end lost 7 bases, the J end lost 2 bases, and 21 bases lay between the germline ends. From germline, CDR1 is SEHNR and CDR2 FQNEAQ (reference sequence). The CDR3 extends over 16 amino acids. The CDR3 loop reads CASINTVGIKTYEQYF. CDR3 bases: TGTGCCAGCATCAATACGGTCGGCATAAAGACCTACGAGCAGTACTTC.

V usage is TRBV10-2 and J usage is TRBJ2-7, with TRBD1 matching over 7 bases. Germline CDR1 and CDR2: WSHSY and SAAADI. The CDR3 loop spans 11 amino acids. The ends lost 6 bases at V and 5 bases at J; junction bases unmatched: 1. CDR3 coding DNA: TGCGCCAGCAGGACAGGGAACGAGCAGTACTTC. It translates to CASRTGNEQYF.

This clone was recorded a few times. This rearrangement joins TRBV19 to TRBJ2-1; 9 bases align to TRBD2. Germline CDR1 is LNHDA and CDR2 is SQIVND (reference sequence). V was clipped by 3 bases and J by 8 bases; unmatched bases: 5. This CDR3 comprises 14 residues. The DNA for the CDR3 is TGTGCCAGTAGTATGGGCGGGGGGGCCGATGAGCAGTTCTTC. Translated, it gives CASSMGGGADEQFF.

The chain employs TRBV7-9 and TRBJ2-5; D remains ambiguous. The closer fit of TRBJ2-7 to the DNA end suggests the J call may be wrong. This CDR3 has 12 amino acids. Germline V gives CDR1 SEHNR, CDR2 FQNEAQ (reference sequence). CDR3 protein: CASSLVVHEQYF. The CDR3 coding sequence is TGTGCCAGCAGCTTAGTGGTCCACGAGCAGTACTTC.

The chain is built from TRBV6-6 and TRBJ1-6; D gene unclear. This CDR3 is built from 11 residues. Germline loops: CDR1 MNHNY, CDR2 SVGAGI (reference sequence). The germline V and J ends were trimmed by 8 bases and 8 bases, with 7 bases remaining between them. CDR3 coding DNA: TGTGCCAGCGGCTACCATTCACCCCTCCACTTT. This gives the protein CASGYHSPLHF.

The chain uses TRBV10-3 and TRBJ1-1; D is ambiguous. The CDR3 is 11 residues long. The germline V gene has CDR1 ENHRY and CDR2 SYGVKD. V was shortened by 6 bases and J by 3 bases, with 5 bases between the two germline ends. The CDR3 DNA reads TGTGCCATCAGCAATTACACTGAAGCTTTCTTT. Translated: CAISNYTEAFF.

In DNA, the CDR3 is TGCGCCAGCAGCCCAACGGCGGGGGCCCCCAACGAGCAGTACTTC. Encoded protein: CASSPTAGAPNEQYF. The V gene is TRBV4-1, the J gene TRBJ2-7, with D tentatively TRBD2 (7 bases). The germline V gene encodes CDR1 MGHRA and CDR2 YSYEKL. V dropped 4 bases and J dropped 5 bases, with 18 bases sitting between them. This CDR3 is 15 amino acids long.

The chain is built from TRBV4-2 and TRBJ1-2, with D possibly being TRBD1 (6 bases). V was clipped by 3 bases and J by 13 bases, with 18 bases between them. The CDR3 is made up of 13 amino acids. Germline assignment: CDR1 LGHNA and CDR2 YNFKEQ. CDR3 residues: CASSQLGAGDFTF. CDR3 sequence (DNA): TGTGCCAGCAGCCAGCTGGGGGCGGGGGACTTCACCTTC.

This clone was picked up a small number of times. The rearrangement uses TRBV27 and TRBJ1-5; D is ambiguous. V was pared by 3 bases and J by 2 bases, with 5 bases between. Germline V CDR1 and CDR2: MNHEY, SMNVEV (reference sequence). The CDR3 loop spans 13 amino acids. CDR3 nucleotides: TGTGCCAGCAGTTTCGGGGGCAATCAGCCCCAGCATTTT. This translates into CASSFGGNQPQHF.

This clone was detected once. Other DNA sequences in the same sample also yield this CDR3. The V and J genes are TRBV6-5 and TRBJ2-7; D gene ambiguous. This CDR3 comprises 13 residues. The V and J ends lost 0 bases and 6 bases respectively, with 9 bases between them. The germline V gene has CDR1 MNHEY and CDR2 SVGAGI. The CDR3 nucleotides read TGTGCCAGCAGTTACTCGAGTGGCACCGAGCAGTACTTC. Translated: CASSYSSGTEQYF.

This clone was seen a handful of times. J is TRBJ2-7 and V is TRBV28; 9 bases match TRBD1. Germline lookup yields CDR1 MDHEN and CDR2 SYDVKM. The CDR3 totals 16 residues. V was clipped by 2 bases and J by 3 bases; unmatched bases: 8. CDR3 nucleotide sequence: TGTGCCAGCAGTTTACCGGAGACAGGGGGGTTCTACGAGCAGTACTTC. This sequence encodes CASSLPETGGFYEQYF.

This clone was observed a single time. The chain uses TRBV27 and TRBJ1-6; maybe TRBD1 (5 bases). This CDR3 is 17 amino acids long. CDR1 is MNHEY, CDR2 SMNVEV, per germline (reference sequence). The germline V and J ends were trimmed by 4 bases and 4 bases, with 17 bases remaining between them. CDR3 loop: CASSSPWDGRYNSPLHF. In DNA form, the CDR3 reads TGTGCCAGCAGTTCCCCTTGGGACGGAAGGTATAATTCACCCCTCCACTTT.

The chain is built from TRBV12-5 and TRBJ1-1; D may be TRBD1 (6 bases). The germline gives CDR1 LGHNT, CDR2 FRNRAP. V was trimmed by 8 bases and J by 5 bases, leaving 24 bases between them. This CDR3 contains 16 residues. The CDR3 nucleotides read TGTGCTAGTTCCACATGGGACCTCCGTAGGGGGACTGAAGCTTTCTTT. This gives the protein CASSTWDLRRGTEAFF. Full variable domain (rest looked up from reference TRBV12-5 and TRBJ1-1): DARVTQTPRHKVTEMGQEVTMRCQPILGHNTVFWYRQTMMQGLELLAYFRNRAPLDDSGMPKDRFSAEMPDATLATLKIQPSEPRDSAVYFCASSTWDLRRGTEAFFGQGTRLTVV.

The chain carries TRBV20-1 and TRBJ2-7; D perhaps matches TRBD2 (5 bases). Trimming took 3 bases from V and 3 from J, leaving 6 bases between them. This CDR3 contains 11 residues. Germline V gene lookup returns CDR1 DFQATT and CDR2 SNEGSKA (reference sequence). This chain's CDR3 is CSASGGYEQYF. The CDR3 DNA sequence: TGCAGTGCTAGCGGAGGCTACGAGCAGTACTTC.

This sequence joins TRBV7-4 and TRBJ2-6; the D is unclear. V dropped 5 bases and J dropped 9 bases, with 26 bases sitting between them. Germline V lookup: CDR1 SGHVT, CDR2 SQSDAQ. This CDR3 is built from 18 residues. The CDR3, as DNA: TGTGCCAGCAGCAGTGGTCATTCAGCTCACAAGTCGGGCAACGTCCTGACTTTC. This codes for CASSSGHSAHKSGNVLTF.

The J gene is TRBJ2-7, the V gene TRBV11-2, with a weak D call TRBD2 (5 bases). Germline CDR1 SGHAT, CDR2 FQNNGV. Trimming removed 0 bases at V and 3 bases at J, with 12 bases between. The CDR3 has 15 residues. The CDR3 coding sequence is TGTGCCAGCAGCTTAGATCGGGGAGATGGCTACGAGCAGTACTTC. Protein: CASSLDRGDGYEQYF.

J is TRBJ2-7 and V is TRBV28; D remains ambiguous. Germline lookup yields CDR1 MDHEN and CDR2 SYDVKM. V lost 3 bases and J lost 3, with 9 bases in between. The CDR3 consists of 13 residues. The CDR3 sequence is CASSLSAGYEQYF. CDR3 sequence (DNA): TGTGCCAGCAGTTTGTCAGCAGGCTACGAGCAGTACTTC.

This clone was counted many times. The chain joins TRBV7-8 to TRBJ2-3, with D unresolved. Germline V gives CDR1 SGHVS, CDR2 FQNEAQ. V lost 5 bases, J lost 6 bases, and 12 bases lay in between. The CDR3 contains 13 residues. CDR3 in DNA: TGTGCCAGCAGCCCGTCTGGCCCCGATACGCAGTATTTT. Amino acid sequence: CASSPSGPDTQYF.

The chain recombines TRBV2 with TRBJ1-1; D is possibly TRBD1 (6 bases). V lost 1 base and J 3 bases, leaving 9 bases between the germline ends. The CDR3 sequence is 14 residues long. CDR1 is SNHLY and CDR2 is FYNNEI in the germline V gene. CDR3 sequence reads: CASSEGGGDTEAFF. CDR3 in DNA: TGTGCCAGCAGTGAAGGAGGGGGGGACACTGAAGCTTTCTTT.

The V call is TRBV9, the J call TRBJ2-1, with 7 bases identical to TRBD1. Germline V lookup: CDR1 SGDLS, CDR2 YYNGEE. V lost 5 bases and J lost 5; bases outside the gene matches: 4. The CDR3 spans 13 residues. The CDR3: CASSDRAHNEQFF. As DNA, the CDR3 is TGTGCCAGCAGTGACAGGGCCCACAATGAGCAGTTCTTC.

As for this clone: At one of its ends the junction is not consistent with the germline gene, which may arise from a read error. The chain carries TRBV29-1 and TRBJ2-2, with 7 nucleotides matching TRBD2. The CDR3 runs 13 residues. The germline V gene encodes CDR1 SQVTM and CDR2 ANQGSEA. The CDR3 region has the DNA TGCAGCGTTGTCGCGGGAGTGGACCGGGGAGCTGTTTTT. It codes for CSVVAGVDRGAVF.